Following are 21 T cell receptor beta chains from one sample sequenced in a study of T cell repertoires in cytomegalovirus infection. These receptors lack a known antigen. TCRdb reprocessed the reads via MiXCR and lists one record per CDR3 protein. Of 900,000 to 950,000 distinct CDR3 sequences in the sample, approximately 33% are singletons; the top ten hold roughly 13%. The sequences come from cultured CD8+ T cells from PBMCs, collected from culture after CMV antigen stimulation. The origin of the receptors is a human donor in good health (CMV status not recorded). Some clones in this sample may be carry-over from other donors' samples.

V is TRBV18 and J is TRBJ2-7; TRBD1 might be the D (6 bases). This CDR3 has 13 residues. Looked up from germline, CDR1 is KGHSH and CDR2 is LQKENI. Trimming stripped 3 bases from V and 3 bases from J, with 9 bases between. CDR3 in DNA: TGTGCCAGCTCACCGGAGACAGGCTACGAGCAGTACGTC. Its translation is CASSPETGYEQYV.

There are a few counts of this clonotype. The gene calls are TRBV10-3 and TRBJ2-1; D perhaps matches TRBD1 (6 bases). The V end was cut by 6 bases, the J end by 5 bases, with 11 bases between. The germline gives CDR1 ENHRY, CDR2 SYGVKD. The CDR3 consists of 13 residues. CDR3 loop: CAIRMGTNNEQFF. The CDR3 DNA sequence: TGTGCCATCAGGATGGGGACAAACAATGAGCAGTTCTTC.

As concerns this clonotype: It may be a read error: a sequence one base away is much more abundant. The rearrangement uses TRBV7-2 and TRBJ2-2; perhaps TRBD1 as D (6 bases). Germline V gene lookup returns CDR1 SGHTA and CDR2 FQGNSA. CDR3 size: 16 residues. The CDR3 nucleotides are TGTGCCTGCAGTCCCCCGGGACACGGTAACACCGGGGAGCTGTTTTTT. Its translation is CACSPPGHGNTGELFF.

This clonotype appeared a few times. The rearrangement uses TRBV6-6 and TRBJ1-1; 8 nucleotides align to TRBD1. The CDR3 covers 16 residues. Germline V gene sequence: CDR1 MNHNY, CDR2 SVGAGI (reference sequence). The J segment lost 4 bases and the V segment lost 2 bases, leaving 9 bases of the junction unmatched. This CDR3 reads CASSYTGTGLATEAFF. DNA of the CDR3: TGTGCCAGCAGTTACACCGGGACAGGATTGGCCACTGAAGCTTTCTTT.

This clonotype was seen repeatedly, ten times or more. The chain uses TRBV7-2 and TRBJ1-1; the D gene is possibly TRBD1 (6 bases). The CDR3 loop spans 14 amino acids. Trimming removed 3 bases from V and 6 bases from J, with 14 bases in between. CDR1 SGHTA and CDR2 FQGNSA come from the germline V gene. The CDR3 sequence: CASSLTGGGAEAFF. The CDR3 region has the DNA TGTGCCAGCAGCTTGACGGGGGGGGGCGCTGAAGCTTTCTTT.

V is TRBV18 and J is TRBJ1-1; maybe TRBD1 (5 bases). CDR3 size: 16 residues. V was shortened by 7 bases and J by 1 base, with 19 bases between the two germline ends. The germline CDR1 and CDR2 sequences are KGHSH and LQKENI. The CDR3: CASYPTELDWNTEAFF. DNA of the CDR3: TGTGCCAGCTACCCGACAGAACTAGATTGGAACACTGAAGCTTTCTTT.

The chain carries TRBV7-2 and TRBJ1-6; no definite D call. Germline V gives CDR1 SGHTA, CDR2 FQGNSA. CDR3 length: 16 residues. The V gene lost 5 bases and the J gene lost 2 bases, with 13 bases spanning the gap. The CDR3 DNA reads as TGTGCCAGCAGCCTAAATACAGCGCCCTATAATTCACCCCTCCACTTT. It codes for CASSLNTAPYNSPLHF.

This chain uses TRBV6-2 or TRBV6-3 with TRBJ2-5; no clear D gene. The germline V and J ends were trimmed by 6 bases and 5 bases, with 13 bases remaining between them. Germline CDR1 reads MNHEY; CDR2 reads SVGEGT. CDR3 size: 13 residues. The CDR3 reads CASSHSGMETQYF. CDR3 DNA: TGTGCCAGCAGCCATTCGGGCATGGAGACCCAGTACTTC.

This clonotype was observed many times. The chain has TRBV6-5 and TRBJ2-1; possible D gene TRBD1, 7 bases. CDR3 size: 15 residues. The germline V gene encodes CDR1 MNHEY and CDR2 SVGAGI. V was trimmed by 0 bases and J by 7 bases, leaving 13 bases between them. The CDR3 bases are TGTGCCAGCAGTTACTCCCCAGGGGGGTTTAATGAGCAGTTCTTC. Translation gives CASSYSPGGFNEQFF.

The chain couples TRBV6-8 to TRBJ1-6; the D is unclear. V dropped 2 bases and J dropped 7 bases, with 6 bases sitting between them. This CDR3 is built from 13 residues. Germline CDR1 MNHGY, CDR2 SAAAGT. CDR3 sequence reads: CASSYPGNSPLHF. CDR3 sequence (DNA): TGTGCCAGCAGTTACCCGGGGAATTCACCCCTCCACTTT.

The V gene is TRBV28, the J gene TRBJ1-4; 7 nucleotides line up with TRBD1. This CDR3 contains 13 residues. V dropped 3 bases and J dropped 12; count of bases not matched to a gene: 7. Germline V CDR1 and CDR2: MDHEN, SYDVKM. In DNA, the CDR3 is TGTGCCAGCAGTTTCCAGGGGGATTTGGAACTGTTTTTT. It yields the protein CASSFQGDLELFF.

The chain is built from TRBV4-3 and TRBJ2-7; tentative D call: TRBD1 (6 bases). The CDR3 covers 15 residues. Germline V gene sequence: CDR1 LGHNA, CDR2 YSLEER. Trimming took 0 bases from V and 2 from J, leaving 11 bases between them. Here the CDR3 DNA reads TGCGCCAGCAGCCAAGAATTCAGGGGCCCCTACGAGCAGTACGTC. Translating gives CASSQEFRGPYEQYV.

This clonotype occurred a few times. The chain recombines TRBV6-5 with TRBJ2-1; 7 nucleotides align to TRBD2. Germline-derived CDR1 and CDR2 are MNHEY and SVGAGI. This CDR3 spans 17 amino acids. Trimming removed 3 bases from V and 1 base from J; junction bases left unmatched: 9. Here the CDR3 DNA reads TGTGCCAGCAGTTATGGGGAACGGGGGGATTCCTACAATGAGCAGTTCTTC. This gives the protein CASSYGERGDSYNEQFF.

A few counts support this clonotype. The genes are TRBV19 and TRBJ2-7, with 7 positions matching TRBD1. V lost 2 bases, J lost 3 bases, and 4 bases stayed unmatched. The CDR3 has 14 amino acids. Germline V gives CDR1 LNHDA, CDR2 SQIVND (reference sequence). In nucleotides, the CDR3 is TGTGCCAGTAGTATAAGGCAGGGGGACTACGAGCAGTACTTC. Protein: CASSIRQGDYEQYF.

This chain joins TRBV6-5 and TRBJ2-1; TRBD2 agrees at 8 bases. Germline V lookup: CDR1 MNHEY, CDR2 SVGAGI. Germline trimming cut 2 bases from V and 2 bases from J; bases unmatched to any gene: 5. The CDR3 loop spans 16 amino acids. CDR3 in DNA: TGTGCCAGCAGTTACGGTGTTAGCGGGGCCTACAATGAGCAGTTCTTC. Translating it yields CASSYGVSGAYNEQFF.

This clonotype was seen ten or more times. The chain has TRBV7-9 and TRBJ2-1, with 12 bases lining up with TRBD2. CDR3 length: 16 amino acids. V dropped 5 bases and J dropped 3; count of bases not matched to a gene: 5. Germline loops: CDR1 SEHNR, CDR2 FQNEAQ (reference sequence). The CDR3 region is CASSKLAGGFYNEQFF. In DNA form, the CDR3 reads TGTGCCAGCAGCAAACTAGCGGGGGGTTTCTACAATGAGCAGTTCTTC. The complete variable domain, with remaining parts taken from reference TRBV7-9 and TRBJ2-1, reads DTGVSQNPRHKITKRGQNVTFRCDPISEHNRLYWYRQTLGQGPEFLTYFQNEAQLEKSRLLSDRFSAERPKGSFSTLEIQRTEQGDSAMYLCASSKLAGGFYNEQFFGPGTRLTVL.

The table lists this clonotype with a few counts. The chain has TRBV6-6 and TRBJ2-7, with TRBD1 matching 10 bases. The trim removed 2 bases at V and 6 bases at J, leaving 1 base unmatched. CDR1 is MNHNY, CDR2 SVGAGI, per germline (reference sequence). The CDR3 loop spans 13 amino acids. This CDR3 is CASSYGTGVEQYV. Here the CDR3 DNA reads TGTGCCAGCAGTTACGGGACAGGGGTCGAGCAGTACGTC.

The chain couples TRBV28 to TRBJ2-2, with no clear D. V dropped 8 bases and J dropped 4 bases, with 5 bases sitting between them. The CDR3 is made up of 11 amino acids. From germline, CDR1 is MDHEN and CDR2 SYDVKM. The CDR3 spells CASAATGELFF. CDR3 coding DNA: TGTGCCAGCGCTGCCACCGGGGAGCTGTTTTTT. Full variable domain (rest looked up from reference TRBV28 and TRBJ2-2): DVKVTQSSRYLVKRTGEKVFLECVQDMDHENMFWYRQDPGLGLRLIYFSYDVKMKEKGDIPEGYSVSREKKERFSLILESASTNQTSMYLCASAATGELFFGEGSRLTVL.

This clonotype was counted between two and nine times. The V call is TRBV27, the J call TRBJ2-7, with D possibly being TRBD2 (5 bases). Germline assignment: CDR1 MNHEY and CDR2 SMNVEV (reference sequence). The CDR3 has 13 amino acids. The ends were cut back, 2 bases at V and 2 bases at J, with 7 bases in the middle. The CDR3 DNA follows: TGTGCCAGCAGTTTACGGGAAACCTACGAGCAGTACTTC. It yields the protein CASSLRETYEQYF.

This clonotype was picked up many times. The chain carries TRBV6-1 and TRBJ2-3; D possibly uses TRBD1 or TRBD2 (5 bases each). The length of the CDR3 is 18 residues. Germline CDR1 MNHNS, CDR2 SASEGT. V dropped 2 bases and J dropped 3 bases, with 21 bases sitting between them. The CDR3 DNA reads TGTGCCAGCAGTGAACTAAGACGGGGCACGGGTATAACAGATACGCAGTATTTT. Translating gives CASSELRRGTGITDTQYF.

This clonotype was seen just once. The chain joins TRBV5-1 to TRBJ2-1; 14 bases agree with TRBD2. This CDR3 comprises 17 residues. Germline V gene data show CDR1 as SGHRS and CDR2 as YFSETQ. J was trimmed by 4 bases and V by 4 bases; bases with no gene match: 7. The CDR3 loop is CASSVGLAGALYNEQFF. The DNA of the CDR3 is TGCGCCAGCAGCGTGGGACTAGCGGGGGCCTTATACAATGAGCAGTTCTTC.